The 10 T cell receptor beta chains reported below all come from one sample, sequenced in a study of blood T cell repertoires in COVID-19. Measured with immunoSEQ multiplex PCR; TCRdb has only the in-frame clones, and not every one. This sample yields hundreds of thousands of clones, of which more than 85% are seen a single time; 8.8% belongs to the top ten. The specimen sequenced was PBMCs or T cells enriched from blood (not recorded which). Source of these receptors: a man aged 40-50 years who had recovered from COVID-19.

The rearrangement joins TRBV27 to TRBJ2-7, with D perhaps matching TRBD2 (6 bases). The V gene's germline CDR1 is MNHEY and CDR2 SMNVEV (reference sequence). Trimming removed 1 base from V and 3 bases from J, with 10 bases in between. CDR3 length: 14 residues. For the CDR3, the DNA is TGTGCCAGCAGTTTATGGGGGGAGCACTACGAGCAGTACTTC. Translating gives CASSLWGEHYEQYF.

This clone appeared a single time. The CDR3 DNA follows: TGTGCCAGCAGCTTTGTGACAGGCAGCTACACCTTC. It codes for CASSFVTGSYTF. The chain links TRBV7-2 to TRBJ1-2; D possibly corresponds to TRBD1 (6 bases). Germline values: CDR1 SGHTA, CDR2 FQGNSA. This CDR3 is 12 amino acids long. Trimming stripped 3 bases from V and 9 bases from J, with 11 bases between.

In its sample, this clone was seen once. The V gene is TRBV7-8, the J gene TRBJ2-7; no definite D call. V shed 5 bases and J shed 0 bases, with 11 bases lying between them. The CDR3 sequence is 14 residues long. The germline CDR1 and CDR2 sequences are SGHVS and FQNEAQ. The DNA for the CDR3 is TGTGCCAGCAGCCGGTTGGCGGTCTCCTACGAGCAGTACTTC. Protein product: CASSRLAVSYEQYF.

The CDR3 reads CASSVTSGGLNEQFF. In DNA form, the CDR3 reads TGCGCCAGCAGTGTGACTAGCGGGGGGCTCAATGAGCAGTTCTTC. The chain is built from TRBV10-2 and TRBJ2-1, with 13 bases matching TRBD2. Germline lookup yields CDR1 WSHSY and CDR2 SAAADI. The CDR3 consists of 15 residues. With V trimmed by 4 bases and J by 6 bases, 3 bases remained unmatched.

This CDR3 reads CASSQEGGATEAFF. In DNA form, the CDR3 reads TGCGCCAGCAGTCAAGAAGGGGGAGCCACTGAAGCTTTCTTT. V usage is TRBV23-1 and J usage is TRBJ1-1; D might be TRBD1 (6 bases). TRBV23-1 is an ORF; its function is uncertain. V gave up 2 bases and J gave up 4 bases, with 11 bases separating them. The CDR3 consists of 14 residues.

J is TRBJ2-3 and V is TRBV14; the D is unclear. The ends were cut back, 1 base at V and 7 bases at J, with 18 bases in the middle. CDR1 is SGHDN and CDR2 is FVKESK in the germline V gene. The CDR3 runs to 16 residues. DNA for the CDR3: TGTGCCAGCAGCCAAGCGCTACCGCTTAGTATCCATACGCAGTATTTT. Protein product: CASSQALPLSIHTQYF.

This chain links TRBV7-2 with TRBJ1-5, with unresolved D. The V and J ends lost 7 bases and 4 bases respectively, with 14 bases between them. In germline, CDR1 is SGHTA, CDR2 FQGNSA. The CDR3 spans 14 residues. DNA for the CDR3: TGTGCCAGCACTACGAAGCTAGGTAATCAGCCCCAGCATTTT. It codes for CASTTKLGNQPQHF.

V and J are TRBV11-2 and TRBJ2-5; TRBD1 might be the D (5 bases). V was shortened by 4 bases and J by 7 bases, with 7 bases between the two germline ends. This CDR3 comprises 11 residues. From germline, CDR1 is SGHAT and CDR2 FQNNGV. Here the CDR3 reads CASSSQGTQYF. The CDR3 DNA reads TGTGCCAGCAGCTCGCAGGGGACCCAGTACTTC. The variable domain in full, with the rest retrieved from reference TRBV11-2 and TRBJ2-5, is EAGVAQSPRYKIIEKRQSVAFWCNPISGHATLYWYQQILGQGPKLLIQFQNNGVVDDSQLPKDRFSAERLKGVDSTLKIQPAKLEDSAVYLCASSSQGTQYFGPGTRLLVL.

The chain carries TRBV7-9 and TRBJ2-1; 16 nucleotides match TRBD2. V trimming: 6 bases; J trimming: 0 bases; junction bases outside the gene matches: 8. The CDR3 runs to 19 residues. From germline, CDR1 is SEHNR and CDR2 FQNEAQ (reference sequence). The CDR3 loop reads CASRPPGLAGGSSYNEQFF. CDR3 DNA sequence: TGTGCCAGCAGGCCACCGGGACTAGCGGGAGGGAGCTCCTACAATGAGCAGTTCTTC. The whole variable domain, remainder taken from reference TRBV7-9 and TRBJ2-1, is DTGVSQNPRHKITKRGQNVTFRCDPISEHNRLYWYRQTLGQGPEFLTYFQNEAQLEKSRLLSDRFSAERPKGSFSTLEIQRTEQGDSAMYLCASRPPGLAGGSSYNEQFFGPGTRLTVL.

CDR3 residues: CASSSGLAGAPTYEQYF. The CDR3 DNA reads TGCGCCAGCAGCTCCGGACTAGCGGGGGCCCCTACCTACGAGCAGTACTTC. This sequence joins TRBV5-1 and TRBJ2-7, with 13 bases lining up with TRBD2. The CDR3 spans 17 residues. Looked up from germline, CDR1 is SGHRS and CDR2 is YFSETQ. The V gene end was trimmed by 3 bases and the J gene end by 2 bases; junction bases not matched to a gene: 8.